The rows below give T cell receptor beta chains drawn from one sample of a study of T-cell reconstitution after alpha-beta-depleted transplantation in children. TCRdb passed the PCR reads through MiXCR, listing each CDR3 protein once. Here the sample spans about 870,000 distinct CDR3 sequences, about 15% being singletons. This material consisted of PBMCs, mostly from graft donor cells, taken 360 days after TCRalphabeta/CD19-depleted stem cell transplant. Source of these receptors: a male patient aged 5 to 17 who had a stem cell transplant for acute lymphoblastic leukemia, so the T cells may come from the graft donor. CDR3s include the opening cysteine and the closing phenylalanine or tryptophan.

V: TRBV12-3/TRBV12-4
J: TRBJ2-7
CDR3: CASSSSRDSSYEQYF

V: TRBV7-6
J: TRBJ2-5
CDR3: CASSSPGGRQVAQETQYF

V: TRBV20-1
J: TRBJ2-1
CDR3: CSAVTRPKENEQFF

V: TRBV10-3
J: TRBJ1-2
CDR3: CAISEGHYGYTF

V: TRBV11-2
J: TRBJ2-3
CDR3: CASSPGGPPDTQYF

V: TRBV6-1
J: TRBJ1-5
CDR3: CASSPQGAKQPQHF

V: TRBV29-1
J: TRBJ2-7
CDR3: CSVGDRGRNEQYF

V: TRBV19
J: TRBJ2-1
CDR3: CASSPYGSGPYNEQFF

V: TRBV12-5
J: TRBJ2-7
CDR3: CASGLVQAGRSYEQYF

V: TRBV9
J: TRBJ2-5
CDR3: CASSSTGARLQEETQYF

V: TRBV3-1
J: TRBJ2-7
CDR3: CASSPRGVLSYEQYF

V: TRBV12-3/TRBV12-4
J: TRBJ2-1
CDR3: CASSPEGWGVTHNEQFF

V: TRBV12-3/TRBV12-4
J: TRBJ1-5
CDR3: CASSLETARSNQPQHF

V: TRBV4-3
J: TRBJ2-1
CDR3: CASSQGLAGLGNEQFF

V: TRBV4-1
J: TRBJ2-2
CDR3: CASLREWGTGELFF

V: TRBV9
J: TRBJ2-1
CDR3: CASSPTSGARNEQFF

V: TRBV30
J: TRBJ2-7
CDR3: CAWSVDEQYF

V: TRBV4-2
J: TRBJ2-1
CDR3: CASSQDALEAPTYNEQFF

V: TRBV7-9
J: TRBJ2-2
CDR3: CASSPRTGENTGELFF

V: TRBV28
J: TRBJ2-3
CDR3: CASSLQDTDTQYF

V: TRBV24-1
J: TRBJ2-3
CDR3: CATRATTGRDTDTQYF

V: TRBV6-4
J: TRBJ2-2
CDR3: CASSDSLGTGELFF

V: TRBV14
J: TRBJ2-2
CDR3: CASSLTRPGELFF

V: TRBV7-9
J: TRBJ2-7
CDR3: CASSETGRTWTPYEQYF

V: TRBV6-1
J: TRBJ2-7
CDR3: CASSGLAGGISYEQYF

V: TRBV7-8
J: TRBJ2-2
CDR3: CASSRGLAEYTGELFF

V: TRBV11-3
J: TRBJ2-1
CDR3: CASSLVGLAGNEQFF

V: TRBV9
J: TRBJ2-1
CDR3: CASSRNPSYNEQFF

V: TRBV4-1
J: TRBJ2-3
CDR3: CASSQDFPRTGRITDTQYF

V: TRBV5-1
J: TRBJ2-7
CDR3: CAAQLGYSWAESSYEQYF

V: TRBV15
J: TRBJ2-7
CDR3: CATSRGIGYEQYF

V: TRBV27
J: TRBJ1-1
CDR3: CASSLIPGANTEAFF

V: TRBV11-2
J: TRBJ2-1
CDR3: CASSLDDSGLNVNEQFF

V: TRBV2
J: TRBJ2-2
CDR3: CASIPPAGPGELFF

V: TRBV19
J: TRBJ2-7
CDR3: CASSTGGSSYEQYF

V: TRBV5-1
J: TRBJ1-5
CDR3: CASSPGQGVNQPQHF

V: TRBV7-9
J: TRBJ2-1
CDR3: CASSSPFNEQFF

V: TRBV15
J: TRBJ2-5
CDR3: CATSTTWTSGSMETQYF

V: TRBV7-6
J: TRBJ1-4
CDR3: CASSFKPGQTTNEKLFF

V: TRBV7-2
J: TRBJ2-1
CDR3: CASSLGYSYNEQFF

V: TRBV12-3/TRBV12-4
J: TRBJ2-7
CDR3: CASSRLRQGNEQYF

V: TRBV20-1
J: TRBJ2-1
CDR3: CSAGTSGKIEQFF

V: TRBV20-1
J: TRBJ2-1
CDR3: CSARDKSQRPHSRRDEQFF

V: TRBV6-5
J: TRBJ1-6
CDR3: CASSYSGPPSSLHF

V: TRBV27
J: TRBJ2-1
CDR3: CASSLSRGWSEQFF

V: TRBV12-3/TRBV12-4
J: TRBJ2-2
CDR3: CASKQSPPAPRELFF

V: TRBV5-1
J: TRBJ2-1
CDR3: CASCLEGAGGYNEQFF

V: TRBV18
J: TRBJ1-3
CDR3: CASSPKVQVNSGNTIYF

V: TRBV3-1
J: TRBJ2-5
CDR3: CASSQDAGAGGTQYF

V: TRBV7-9
J: TRBJ2-7
CDR3: CASSSQRYSYEQYF